This T cell receptor (beta chain) was profiled in a study of control samples from healthy donors and cancer patients. Libraries were prepared by immunoSEQ multiplex PCR; TCRdb keeps only in-frame clonotypes and omits some of them. The sample contains under 100,000 clones, approximately 93% of which appear only once. This CDR3 has 13 amino acids. V dropped 2 bases and J dropped 7; count of bases not matched to a gene: 7. Germline values: CDR1 GTSNPN, CDR2 SVGIG (reference sequence). The material sequenced was blood. This TCR derives from a woman in her twenties or thirties in good health. This rearrangement joins TRBV30 to TRBJ1-2, with 7 bases fitting TRBD1. The CDR3 region has the DNA TGTGCCTGGAGTAGTAAGGGGGCAGGTGGCTACACCTTC. This codes for CAWSSKGAGGYTF.